This T cell receptor (beta chain) was captured by sequencing in a study of shared clonotypes between healthy human individuals. The study enrolled healthy HIV-negative adults without recent acute infections or vaccinations as donors. The germline gives CDR1 SNHLY, CDR2 FYNNEI. The CDR3 has 12 amino acids. Some clones are missing from TCRdb's copy, which holds only in-frame ones; the method was immunoSEQ multiplex PCR. The sample contains some 200,000 clones, approximately 95% of which appear only once. Regarding this clone: Its antigen is not known.

Regarding the study as a whole: Limitation of the genetic and exposure-history diversity represented came from the few donors. Shared clonotypes: 4.5% to 5% naive CD4, about 4% naive CD8, about 2.5% memory CD4, more than 0.3% memory CD8.

V gene TRBV2 combines with J gene TRBJ2-5, with 9 bases aligning to TRBD1. The assigned J gene may be wrong: the sequence end matches TRBJ2-7 better. The sequence was obtained from a woman between 25 and 40 years old in good health. The sample taken for sequencing was naive CD4+ T cells sorted from blood. Subset given: CD45RA+ positively selected. CDR3 region: CASGTGSYEQYF. CDR3 nucleotides: TGTGCCAGCGGGACAGGGAGCTACGAGCAGTACTTC.